Listed below are T cell receptor beta chains from one sample, sequenced in a study of glioma-infiltrating T cells after dendritic cell vaccination. TCRdb keeps only in-frame clones here, not all; method: immunoSEQ multiplex PCR. The data contain fewer than 100,000 clones, just over 85% of them singletons. The material was blood, obtained before dendritic cell vaccination. These receptors came from a human donor with glioblastoma. The CDR3 runs from the conserved cysteine through the conserved F or W. A D gene is named only where the DNA matches it firmly. Rows give clone size only sometimes, using once, few, many, or a class for an expanded clone.

V gene	J gene	clone size	D gene	CDR3 DNA	CDR3 protein
TRBV6-5	TRBJ1-5	.	.	TGTGCCAGCAGCCGCACAGGGTTCGGACAGCCCCAGCATTTT	CASSRTGFGQPQHF
TRBV7-8	TRBJ2-5	.	TRBD1	TGTGCCAGCAGCTTAGCGGAACAGGGGGCGGTGGAGACCCAGTACTTC	CASSLAEQGAVETQYF
TRBV4-2	TRBJ2-1	once	TRBD2	TGTGCCAGCAGCCCGGGGACTAGCGATGAGCAGTTCTTC	CASSPGTSDEQFF
TRBV29-1	TRBJ2-3	once	TRBD1	TGCAGCGTTACGACAGGGGACACAGATACGCAGTATTTT	CSVTTGDTDTQYF
TRBV30	TRBJ1-2	.	.	TGTGCCTGCCTAGCGACGGAGACTAACTATGGCTACACCTTC	CACLATETNYGYTF
TRBV5-1	TRBJ2-5	.	TRBD2	TGCGCCAGCAGCTTGGCCCAAATAGGCGGGGGACGGATGGAGACCCAGTACTTC	CASSLAQIGGGRMETQYF
TRBV6-6	TRBJ2-2	.	.	TGTGCCAGCAGCGTCCTCACCGGGGAGCTGTTTTTT	CASSVLTGELFF
TRBV6-5	TRBJ2-3	.	TRBD1	TGTGCCAGCAGTTACGGGACAGACCCAGATACGCAGTATTTT	CASSYGTDPDTQYF
TRBV7-2	TRBJ1-2	.	TRBD1	TGTGCCAGCAGCTTCAGACGACAGGGAACGGATGGCTACACCTTC	CASSFRRQGTDGYTF
TRBV5-1	TRBJ2-3	once	TRBD2	TGCGCCAGCAGCACCGGACTAGCGGGTAGCACAGATACGCAGTATTTT	CASSTGLAGSTDTQYF
TRBV5-1	TRBJ2-3	.	TRBD2	TGCGCCAGCAGCTTGGTAGCGGGGGGGGGCCAAGATACGCAGTATTTT	CASSLVAGGGQDTQYF
TRBV6-5	TRBJ2-7	.	TRBD1	TGTGCCAGCGGTACGGGACAGGGCGTCGAGCAGTACTTC	CASGTGQGVEQYF
TRBV7-2	TRBJ2-7	.	.	TGTGCCAGCAGCTCCGACCCGGGACTCTATTACTACGAGCAGTACTTC	CASSSDPGLYYYEQYF
TRBV2	TRBJ2-3	.	TRBD2	TGTGCCAGCAGTGATCTTGGGCTAGCGGGAGTCACAGATACGCAGTATTTT	CASSDLGLAGVTDTQYF
TRBV18	TRBJ1-5	.	TRBD1	TGTGCCAGCTCACCACCAGGGACAGAAAATCAGCCCCAGCATTTT	CASSPPGTENQPQHF
TRBV27	TRBJ2-2	.	.	TGTGCCAGCAGCATATCGGACATCGACGGGGAGCTGTTTTTT	CASSISDIDGELFF